The clone carrying this TCR beta chain was counted once. Seattle's enrolled individuals joined amid active infection and were then monitored longitudinally. CDR1 is SGDLS and CDR2 is YYNGEE in the germline V gene. This CDR3 has 15 amino acids. J lost 1 base, V lost 3 bases, and 3 bases had no gene match. This entry comes from a study of blood T cell repertoires in COVID-19. Background on the study: COVID-19 samples from acute and convalescent phases originated in the United States, Italy and Spain. PBMCs, B-cell-depleted T cells, or T cells were the source of the cDNA or gDNA that made up the material.

Original processing methods: By means of reference gene primer amplification, nucleated cell counts were estimated. Generated by immunoSEQ multiplex PCR, the TCRdb table keeps only in-frame clones and is missing some. V, J and clone size are those of that table, while D and trimming were read from the DNA. The repertoire holds 200,000 to 250,000 clones, with 85% to 95% as singletons. Sequencing was carried out using peripheral blood. The clonotype was recovered from a man younger than 40 with COVID-19, enrolled during active disease. V usage is TRBV9 and J usage is TRBJ1-1, with 10 positions matching TRBD1. The CDR3 loop reads CASSARQGANTEAFF. DNA for the CDR3: TGTGCCAGCAGCGCAAGACAGGGGGCGAACACTGAAGCTTTCTTT.